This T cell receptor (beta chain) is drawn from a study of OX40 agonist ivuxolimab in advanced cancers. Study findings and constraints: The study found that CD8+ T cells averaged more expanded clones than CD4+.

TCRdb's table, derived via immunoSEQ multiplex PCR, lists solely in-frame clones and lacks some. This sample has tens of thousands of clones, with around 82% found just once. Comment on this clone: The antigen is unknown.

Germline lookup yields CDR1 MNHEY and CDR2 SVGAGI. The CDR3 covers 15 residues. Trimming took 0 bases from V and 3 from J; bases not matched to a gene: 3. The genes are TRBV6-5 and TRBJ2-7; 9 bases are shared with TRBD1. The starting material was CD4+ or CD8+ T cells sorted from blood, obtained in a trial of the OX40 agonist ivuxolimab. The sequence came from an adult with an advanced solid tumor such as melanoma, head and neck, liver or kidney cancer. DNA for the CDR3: TGTGCCAGCAGTTACTCGGGACAGGGTGACTACGAGCAGTACTTC. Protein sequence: CASSYSGQGDYEQYF.